The sequence of this T cell receptor beta chain was determined in a study of blood T cell repertoires in COVID-19. Study-level background: Sites across the United States, Italy and Spain contributed samples from acute and convalescent COVID-19. Nucleic acid was either cDNA or gDNA, and it came from T cells, B-cell-depleted T cells, or PBMCs.

V shed 2 bases and J shed 3 bases, with 11 bases lying between them. The V gene's germline CDR1 is LGHNT and CDR2 FRNRAP. The CDR3 sequence is 14 residues long. Original analysis: Counts of nucleated cells, estimated from reference gene primer amplification, were obtained. Assay used: immunoSEQ multiplex PCR; TCRdb lists only in-frame clones, some missing. Clone size and the V and J calls come from that table; the DNA yielded D and trimming. The data contain about 42,000 clones, approximately 80% of them singletons. The sample holds a few counts of this clone. The source is a man aged 50-59 years with active COVID-19. V is TRBV12-5 and J is TRBJ2-7; perhaps TRBD1 as D (6 bases). The sequencing sample was made of peripheral blood. The CDR3 DNA reads as TGTGCTAGTGGTTTGAAACAGGGTAGCTACGAGCAGTACTTC. It codes for CASGLKQGSYEQYF.